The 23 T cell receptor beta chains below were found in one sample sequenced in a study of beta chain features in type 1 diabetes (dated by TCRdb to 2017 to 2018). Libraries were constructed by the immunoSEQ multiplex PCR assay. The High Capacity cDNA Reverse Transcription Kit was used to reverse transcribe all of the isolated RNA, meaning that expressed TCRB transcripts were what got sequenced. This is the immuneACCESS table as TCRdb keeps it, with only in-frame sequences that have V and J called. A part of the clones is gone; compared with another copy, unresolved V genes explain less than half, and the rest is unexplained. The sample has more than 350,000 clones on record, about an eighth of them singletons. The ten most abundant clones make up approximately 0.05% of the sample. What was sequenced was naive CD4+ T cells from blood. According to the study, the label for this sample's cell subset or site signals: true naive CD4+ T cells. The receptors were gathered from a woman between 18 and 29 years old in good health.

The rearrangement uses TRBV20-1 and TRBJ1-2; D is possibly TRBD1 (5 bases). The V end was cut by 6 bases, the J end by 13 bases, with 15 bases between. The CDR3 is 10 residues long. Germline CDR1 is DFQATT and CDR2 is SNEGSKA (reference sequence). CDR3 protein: CSAQGPPVTF. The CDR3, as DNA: TGCAGTGCCCAGGGACCGCCGGTCACCTTC.

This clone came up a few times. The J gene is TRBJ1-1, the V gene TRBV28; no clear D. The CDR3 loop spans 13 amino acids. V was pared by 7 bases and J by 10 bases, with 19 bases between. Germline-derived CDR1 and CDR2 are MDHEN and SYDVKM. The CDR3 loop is CASTSGGWEGAFF. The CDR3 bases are TGTGCCAGCACCTCGGGAGGGTGGGAAGGAGCTTTCTTT.

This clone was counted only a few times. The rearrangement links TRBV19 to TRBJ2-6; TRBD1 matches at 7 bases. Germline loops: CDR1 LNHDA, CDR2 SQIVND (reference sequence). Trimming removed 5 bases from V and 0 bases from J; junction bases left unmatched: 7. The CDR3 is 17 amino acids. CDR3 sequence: CASSARDRPSGANVLTF. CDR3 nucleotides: TGTGCCAGTAGTGCCCGGGACAGACCCTCTGGGGCCAACGTCCTGACTTTC.

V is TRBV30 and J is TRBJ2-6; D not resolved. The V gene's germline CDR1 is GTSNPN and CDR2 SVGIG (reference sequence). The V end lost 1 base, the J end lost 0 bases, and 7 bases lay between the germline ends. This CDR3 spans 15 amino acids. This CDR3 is CAWSAGFSGANVLTF. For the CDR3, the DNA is TGTGCCTGGAGTGCGGGTTTCTCTGGGGCCAACGTCCTGACTTTC.

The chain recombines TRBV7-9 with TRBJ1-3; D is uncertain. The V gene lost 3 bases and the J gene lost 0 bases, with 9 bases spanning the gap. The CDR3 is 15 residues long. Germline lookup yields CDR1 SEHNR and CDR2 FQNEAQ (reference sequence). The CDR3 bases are TGTGCCAGCAGCTTCGTGGGTCCCTCTGGAAACACCATATATTTT. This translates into CASSFVGPSGNTIYF.

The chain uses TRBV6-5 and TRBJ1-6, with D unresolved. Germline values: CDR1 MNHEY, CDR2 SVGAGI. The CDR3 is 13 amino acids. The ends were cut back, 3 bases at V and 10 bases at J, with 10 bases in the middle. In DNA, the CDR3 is TGTGCCAGCAGTTATAAGGGTTGGTCACCCCTCCACTTT. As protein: CASSYKGWSPLHF.

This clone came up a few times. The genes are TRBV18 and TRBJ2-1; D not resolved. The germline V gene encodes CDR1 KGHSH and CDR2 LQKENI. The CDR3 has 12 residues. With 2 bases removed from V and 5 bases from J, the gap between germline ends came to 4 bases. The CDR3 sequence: CASSPGNNEQFF. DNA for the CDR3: TGTGCCAGCTCACCAGGGAACAATGAGCAGTTCTTC.

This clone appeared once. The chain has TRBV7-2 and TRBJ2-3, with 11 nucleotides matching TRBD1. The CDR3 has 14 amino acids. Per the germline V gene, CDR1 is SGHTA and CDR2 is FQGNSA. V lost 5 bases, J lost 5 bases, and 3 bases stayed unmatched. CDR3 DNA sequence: TGTGCCAGCAGCATGGACAGGGGGCTAGATACGCAGTATTTT. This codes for CASSMDRGLDTQYF.

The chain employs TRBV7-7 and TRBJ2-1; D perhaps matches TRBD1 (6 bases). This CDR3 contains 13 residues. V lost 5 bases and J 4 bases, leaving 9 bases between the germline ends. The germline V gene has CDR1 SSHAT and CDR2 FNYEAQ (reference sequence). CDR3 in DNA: TGTGCCAGCAGCGATACAGGGTACAATGAGCAGTTCTTC. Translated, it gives CASSDTGYNEQFF.

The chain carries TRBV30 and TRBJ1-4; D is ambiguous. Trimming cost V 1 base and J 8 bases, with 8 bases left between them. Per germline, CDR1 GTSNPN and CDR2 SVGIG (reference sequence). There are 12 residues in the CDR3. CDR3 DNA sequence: TGTGCCTGGAGTGGACACCTCGAAAAACTGTTTTTT. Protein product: CAWSGHLEKLFF.

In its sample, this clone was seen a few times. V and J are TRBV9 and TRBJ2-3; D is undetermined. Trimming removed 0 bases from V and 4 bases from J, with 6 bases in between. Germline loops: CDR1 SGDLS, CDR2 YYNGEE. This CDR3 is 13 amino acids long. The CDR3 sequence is CASSVAYPDTQYF. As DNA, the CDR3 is TGTGCCAGCAGCGTAGCTTACCCAGATACGCAGTATTTT.

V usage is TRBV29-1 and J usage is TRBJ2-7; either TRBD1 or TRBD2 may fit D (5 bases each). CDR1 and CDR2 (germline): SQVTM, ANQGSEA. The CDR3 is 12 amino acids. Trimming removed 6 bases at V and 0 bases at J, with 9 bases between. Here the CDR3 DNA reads TGCAGCGTAGGGGAGAGCTCCTACGAGCAGTACGTC. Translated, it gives CSVGESSYEQYV.

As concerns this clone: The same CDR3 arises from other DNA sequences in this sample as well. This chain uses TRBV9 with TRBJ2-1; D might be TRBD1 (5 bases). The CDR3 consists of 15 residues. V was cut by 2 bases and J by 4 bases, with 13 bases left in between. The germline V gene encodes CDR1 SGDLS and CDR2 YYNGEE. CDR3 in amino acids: CASSVLRAEYNEQFF. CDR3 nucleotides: TGTGCCAGCAGCGTTCTCAGGGCGGAGTACAATGAGCAGTTCTTC.

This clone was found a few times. The CDR3 DNA reads as TGCGCCAGCCCTAGGAGAGATACGCAGTATTTT. Translation: CASPRRDTQYF. This sequence joins TRBV5-1 and TRBJ2-3; D unclear. This CDR3 region has 11 residues. V gave up 7 bases and J gave up 5 bases, with 8 bases separating them. Germline V gene lookup returns CDR1 SGHRS and CDR2 YFSETQ. The variable domain in full, completed from reference TRBV5-1 and TRBJ2-3, reads KAGVTQTPRYLIKTRGQQVTLSCSPISGHRSVSWYQQTPGQGLQFLFEYFSETQRNKGNFPGRFSGRQFSNSRSEMNVSTLELGDSALYLCASPRRDTQYFGPGTRLTVL.

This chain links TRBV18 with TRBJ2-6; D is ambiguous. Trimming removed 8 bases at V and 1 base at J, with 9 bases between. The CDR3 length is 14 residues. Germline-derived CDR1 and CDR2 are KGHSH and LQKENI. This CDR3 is CASLFGSGANVLTF. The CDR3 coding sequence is TGTGCCAGCCTATTTGGGTCTGGGGCCAACGTCCTGACTTTC.

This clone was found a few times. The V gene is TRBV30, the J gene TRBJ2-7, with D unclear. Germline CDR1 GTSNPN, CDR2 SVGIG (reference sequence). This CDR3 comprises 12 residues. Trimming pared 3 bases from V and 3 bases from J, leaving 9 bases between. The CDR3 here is CAWSALIYEQYF. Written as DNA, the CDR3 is TGTGCCTGGAGCGCCCTGATCTACGAGCAGTACTTC.

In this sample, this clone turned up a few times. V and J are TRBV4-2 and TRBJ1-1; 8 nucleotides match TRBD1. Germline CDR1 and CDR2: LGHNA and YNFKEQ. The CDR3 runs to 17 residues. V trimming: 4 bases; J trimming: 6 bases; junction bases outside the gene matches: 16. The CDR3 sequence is CASSPKEFGQGIAEAFF. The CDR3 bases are TGTGCCAGCAGCCCTAAGGAATTCGGACAGGGAATCGCTGAAGCTTTCTTT.

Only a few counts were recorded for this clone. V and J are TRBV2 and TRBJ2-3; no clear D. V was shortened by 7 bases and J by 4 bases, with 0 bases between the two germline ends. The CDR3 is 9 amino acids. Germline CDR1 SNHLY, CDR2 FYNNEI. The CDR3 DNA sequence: TGTGCCAGCACAGATACGCAGTATTTT. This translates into CASTDTQYF.

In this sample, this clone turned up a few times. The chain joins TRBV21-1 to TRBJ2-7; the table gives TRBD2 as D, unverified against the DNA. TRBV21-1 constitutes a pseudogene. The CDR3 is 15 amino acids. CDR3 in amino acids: CASSDGLGDPYEQYF. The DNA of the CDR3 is TGTGCCAGCAGCGACGGACTAGGGGACCCATACGAGCAGTACTTC.

The CDR3 nucleotides read TGTGCCAGCAGCCCTGGATCCAGCTCCTACAATGAGCAGTTCTTC. Translated: CASSPGSSSYNEQFF. The V and J genes are TRBV4-2 and TRBJ2-1; no firm D call. Trimming removed 4 bases from V and 0 bases from J, with 10 bases in between. The CDR3 consists of 15 residues. CDR1 is LGHNA, CDR2 YNFKEQ, per germline.

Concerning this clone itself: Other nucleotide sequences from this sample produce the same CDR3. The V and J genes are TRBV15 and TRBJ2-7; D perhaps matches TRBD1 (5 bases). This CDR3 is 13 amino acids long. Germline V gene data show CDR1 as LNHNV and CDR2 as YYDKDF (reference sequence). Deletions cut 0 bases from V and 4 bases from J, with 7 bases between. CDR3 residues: CATSRDSGYEQYV. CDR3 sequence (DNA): TGTGCCACCAGCAGAGACTCAGGGTACGAGCAGTACGTC.

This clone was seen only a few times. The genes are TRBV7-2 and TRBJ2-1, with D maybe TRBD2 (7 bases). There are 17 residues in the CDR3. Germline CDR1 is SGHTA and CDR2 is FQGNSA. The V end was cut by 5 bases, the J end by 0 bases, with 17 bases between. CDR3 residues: CASSPEGGRLSYNEQFF. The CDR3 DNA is TGTGCCAGCAGCCCTGAGGGGGGGCGGCTCTCCTACAATGAGCAGTTCTTC. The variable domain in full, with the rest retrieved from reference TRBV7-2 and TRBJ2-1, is GAGVSQSPSNKVTEKGKDVELRCDPISGHTALYWYRQSLGQGLEFLIYFQGNSAPDKSGLPSDRFSAERTGGSVSTLTIQRTQQEDSAVYLCASSPEGGRLSYNEQFFGPGTRLTVL.

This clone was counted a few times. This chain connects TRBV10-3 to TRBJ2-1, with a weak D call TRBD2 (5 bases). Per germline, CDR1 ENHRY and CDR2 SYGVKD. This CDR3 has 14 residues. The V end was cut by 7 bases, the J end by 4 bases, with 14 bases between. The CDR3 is CAIKDGPGYNEQFF. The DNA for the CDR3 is TGTGCCATCAAGGACGGCCCGGGATACAATGAGCAGTTCTTC.